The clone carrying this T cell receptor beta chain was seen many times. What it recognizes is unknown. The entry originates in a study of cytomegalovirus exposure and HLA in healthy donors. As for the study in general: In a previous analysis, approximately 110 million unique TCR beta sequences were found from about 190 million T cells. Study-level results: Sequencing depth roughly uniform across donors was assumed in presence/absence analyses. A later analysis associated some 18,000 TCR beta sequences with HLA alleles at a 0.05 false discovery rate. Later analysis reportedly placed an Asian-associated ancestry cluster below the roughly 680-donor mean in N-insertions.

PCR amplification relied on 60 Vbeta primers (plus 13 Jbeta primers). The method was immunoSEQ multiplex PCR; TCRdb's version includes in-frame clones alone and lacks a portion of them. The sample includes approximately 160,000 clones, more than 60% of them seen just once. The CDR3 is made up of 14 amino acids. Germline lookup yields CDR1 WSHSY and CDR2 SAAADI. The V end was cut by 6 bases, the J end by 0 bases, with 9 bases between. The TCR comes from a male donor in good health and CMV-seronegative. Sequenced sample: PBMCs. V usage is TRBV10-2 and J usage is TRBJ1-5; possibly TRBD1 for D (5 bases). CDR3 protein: CASREDSSNQPQHF. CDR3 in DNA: TGCGCCAGCAGGGAAGACAGTAGCAATCAGCCCCAGCATTTT.